What follows are 18 T cell receptor beta chains derived from one specimen sequenced in a study of liver allograft versus peripheral blood T cells. Across the study: Recipients' peripheral blood T cell receptor repertoires were compared with those in transplanted livers.

TCRdb recomputed calls from the reads with MiXCR, one row per CDR3 protein. The sample has about 12,000 distinct CDR3 sequences, approximately 30% seen once; the top ten hold 2.2%. These receptors originate from a human patient who had a liver transplant. The graft donor may have given rise to some T cells.

The chain carries TRBV5-1 and TRBJ1-3; D remains unclear. CDR3 length: 14 amino acids. Germline values: CDR1 SGHRS, CDR2 YFSETQ. Trimming shortened V by 0 bases and J by 4 bases, and 8 bases separated the two germline ends. CDR3 DNA sequence: TGCGCCAGCAGCTTGGGCAGTTTCGGAAACACCATATATTTT. Amino acid sequence: CASSLGSFGNTIYF.

This clonotype is medium-sized in the sample. V is TRBV19 and J is TRBJ2-5, with D possibly matching TRBD2 (5 bases). Germline V CDR1 and CDR2: LNHDA, SQIVND (reference sequence). This CDR3 comprises 14 residues. Trimming cost V 1 base and J 5 bases, with 11 bases left between them. CDR3 sequence reads: CASSIAAGVETQYF. DNA for the CDR3: TGTGCCAGTAGTATAGCAGCCGGGGTCGAGACCCAGTACTTC.

This clonotype was observed at least ten times. This chain joins TRBV18 and TRBJ1-2; 7 nucleotides agree with TRBD1. Germline assignment: CDR1 KGHSH and CDR2 LQKENI. The CDR3 totals 15 residues. J was trimmed by 3 bases and V by 3 bases; bases with no gene match: 7. The CDR3 DNA sequence: TGTGCCAGCTCACCGAACAGGGGAAAGGACTATGGCTACACCTTC. Translation gives CASSPNRGKDYGYTF.

The chain is built from TRBV14 and TRBJ1-1; D gene unclear. The V and J ends lost 7 bases and 1 base respectively, with 10 bases between them. The germline V gene encodes CDR1 SGHDN and CDR2 FVKESK. The CDR3 runs 13 residues. CDR3 sequence: CASIKRENTEAFF. DNA for the CDR3: TGTGCCAGCATAAAACGTGAGAACACTGAAGCTTTCTTT.

The sample holds many counts of this clonotype. The CDR3 is CASSKEGGYTF. Here the CDR3 DNA reads TGTGCCAGTAGCAAGGAGGGGGGCTACACCTTC. The chain carries TRBV19 and TRBJ1-2; possibly TRBD1 for D (5 bases). Germline CDR1 is LNHDA and CDR2 is SQIVND (reference sequence). This CDR3 is built from 11 residues. V lost 6 bases and J lost 8, with 10 bases in between.

This clonotype was observed a handful of times. This rearrangement joins TRBV19 to TRBJ1-4, with TRBD1 matching 10 bases. The CDR3 totals 18 residues. The germline V gene encodes CDR1 LNHDA and CDR2 SQIVND (reference sequence). The junction had 10 bases not matched to a gene; V was cut back by 5 bases and J by 1 base. CDR3 in amino acids: CASSGVSGQGVTNEKLFF. The CDR3 DNA sequence: TGTGCCAGTAGTGGCGTTTCCGGACAGGGGGTAACTAATGAAAAACTGTTTTTT.

The V and J genes are TRBV11-2 and TRBJ1-1; the match to TRBD1 covers 9 bases. In germline, CDR1 is SGHAT, CDR2 FQNNGV. Trimming removed 5 bases from V and 4 bases from J; junction bases left unmatched: 11. The length of the CDR3 is 16 residues. CDR3 in amino acids: CASSPPTGGAGTEAFF. CDR3 DNA sequence: TGTGCCAGCAGCCCCCCCACAGGGGGCGCCGGCACTGAAGCTTTCTTT.

This clonotype appeared a few times. V gene TRBV6-1 combines with J gene TRBJ2-7, with a possible D match to TRBD2 (6 bases). Trimming removed 6 bases at V and 5 bases at J, with 17 bases between. The CDR3 has 14 amino acids. Germline loops: CDR1 MNHNS, CDR2 SASEGT. The CDR3 DNA is TGTGCCAGCAGGACCGCGGGGCCTGCTAACGAGCAGTACTTC. It translates to CASRTAGPANEQYF.

V is TRBV7-9 and J is TRBJ2-5; 7 nucleotides line up with TRBD1. Germline V gene lookup returns CDR1 SEHNR and CDR2 FQNEAQ (reference sequence). This CDR3 comprises 14 residues. The trim removed 3 bases at V and 1 base at J, leaving 2 bases unmatched. In DNA, the CDR3 is TGTGCCAGCAGCTTCCGGGACAGCCAAGAGACCCAGTACTTC. Its translation: CASSFRDSQETQYF.

This clonotype is medium-sized within its sample. This chain uses TRBV6-1 with TRBJ2-7; no definite D call. Trimming removed 10 bases at V and 6 bases at J, with 4 bases between. The CDR3 sequence is 8 residues long. Germline CDR1 is MNHNS and CDR2 is SASEGT. This CDR3 reads CANGEQYF. The CDR3 region has the DNA TGTGCCAACGGCGAGCAGTACTTC.

This clonotype is medium-sized in the sample. This chain connects TRBV29-1 to TRBJ2-5; D is ambiguous. Deletions cut 4 bases from V and 2 bases from J, with 11 bases between. The germline V gene encodes CDR1 SQVTM and CDR2 ANQGSEA. CDR3 length equals 13 residues. CDR3: CSVAYKPQETQYF. The CDR3, as DNA: TGCAGCGTTGCGTACAAACCGCAAGAGACCCAGTACTTC.

This clonotype was detected only once. The chain is built from TRBV28 and TRBJ1-6; 7 bases match TRBD1. This CDR3 region has 18 residues. Germline-derived CDR1 and CDR2 are MDHEN and SYDVKM. Trimming at V came to 2 bases and at J to 0 bases, leaving 7 bases not matched to a gene. Here the CDR3 DNA reads TGTGCCAGCAGTTTAATGGCCAGGGGGAGCTCCTATAATTCACCCCTCCACTTT. It yields the protein CASSLMARGSSYNSPLHF.

V is TRBV19 and J is TRBJ1-4; TRBD1 agrees at 8 bases. The CDR3 loop spans 16 amino acids. Germline V gene data show CDR1 as LNHDA and CDR2 as SQIVND (reference sequence). J was trimmed by 6 bases and V by 3 bases; bases with no gene match: 9. In DNA form, the CDR3 reads TGTGCCAGTAGTATTATTCGGACAGGGTCATATGAAAAACTGTTTTTT. Translating it yields CASSIIRTGSYEKLFF.

This clonotype was observed at least ten times. The CDR3 DNA reads TGTGCCATCAGTGTGGGGACGACTAGCGGGAGTCCTGAGCAGTTCTTC. Residues: CAISVGTTSGSPEQFF. The genes are TRBV10-3 and TRBJ2-1; 12 nucleotides agree with TRBD2. The CDR3 covers 16 residues. The trim removed 4 bases at V and 9 bases at J, leaving 10 bases unmatched. Per the germline V gene, CDR1 is ENHRY and CDR2 is SYGVKD.

Only a few counts were recorded for this clonotype. The chain links TRBV6-2 or TRBV6-3 to TRBJ1-2, with 8 bases lining up with TRBD1. CDR1 and CDR2 from the germline V gene are MNHEY and SVGEGT. The CDR3 has 16 amino acids. V lost 2 bases and J lost 5; bases outside the gene matches: 10. The CDR3 nucleotides are TGTGCCAGCAGTTACGCGGCCAGGGGGCGCGGTTATGGCTACACCTTC. Translated: CASSYAARGRGYGYTF.

This clonotype was detected ten times or more. The chain carries TRBV28 and TRBJ2-1; 9 bases fit TRBD1. Germline V CDR1 and CDR2: MDHEN, SYDVKM. The CDR3 length is 16 residues. Germline trimming cut 2 bases from V and 2 bases from J; bases unmatched to any gene: 4. DNA of the CDR3: TGTGCCAGCAGTTTACAGGACAGGGGAACCTACAATGAGCAGTTCTTC. Translating gives CASSLQDRGTYNEQFF.

This clonotype was found many times. The chain employs TRBV6-2 or TRBV6-3 and TRBJ1-2; D unclear. The CDR3 contains 13 residues. Germline CDR1 is MNHEY and CDR2 is SVGEGT. Trimming left V 8 bases short and J 5 bases short, with 15 bases between. CDR3 residues: CASSQPPTYGYTF. The CDR3, as DNA: TGTGCCAGCTCACAACCTCCGACATATGGCTACACCTTC.

This clonotype is deemed medium-sized (0.01 to 0.1%). Written as DNA, the CDR3 is TGTGCCAGCAGTTACTTTACGACAGGCTCTGGGGCCAACGTCCTGACTTTC. As protein: CASSYFTTGSGANVLTF. The V gene is TRBV6-5, the J gene TRBJ2-6, with D possibly being TRBD1 (6 bases). The germline gives CDR1 MNHEY, CDR2 SVGAGI. The CDR3 runs to 17 residues. V was cut by 1 base and J by 0 bases, with 10 bases left in between.